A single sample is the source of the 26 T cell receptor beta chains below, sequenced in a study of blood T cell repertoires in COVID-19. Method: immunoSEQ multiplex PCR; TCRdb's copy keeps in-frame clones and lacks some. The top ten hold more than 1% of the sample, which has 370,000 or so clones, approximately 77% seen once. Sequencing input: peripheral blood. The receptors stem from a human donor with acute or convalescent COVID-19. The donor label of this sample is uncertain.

Written as DNA, the CDR3 is TGTGCCAGCAGCCAGACAGGGGGTGTGCCCAAGGCTTTCTTT. The encoded protein is CASSQTGGVPKAFF. This chain joins TRBV6-2 or TRBV6-3 and TRBJ1-1, with 9 nucleotides matching TRBD1. The CDR3 spans 14 residues. V was clipped by 6 bases and J by 11 bases; unmatched bases: 13. In germline, CDR1 is MNHEY, CDR2 SVGEGT.

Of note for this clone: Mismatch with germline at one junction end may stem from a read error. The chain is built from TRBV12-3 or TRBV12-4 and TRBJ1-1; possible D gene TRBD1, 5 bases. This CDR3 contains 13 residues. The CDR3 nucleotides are TGTGCGAGCAGGCCAAGGGGCAACACTGAAGCTTTCTTT. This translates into CASRPRGNTEAFF.

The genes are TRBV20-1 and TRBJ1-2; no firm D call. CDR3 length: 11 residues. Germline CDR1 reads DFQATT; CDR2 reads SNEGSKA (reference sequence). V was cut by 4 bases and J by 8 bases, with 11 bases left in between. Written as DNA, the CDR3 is TGCAGTGCTACCACCCGACAAGGCTACACCTTC. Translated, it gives CSATTRQGYTF.

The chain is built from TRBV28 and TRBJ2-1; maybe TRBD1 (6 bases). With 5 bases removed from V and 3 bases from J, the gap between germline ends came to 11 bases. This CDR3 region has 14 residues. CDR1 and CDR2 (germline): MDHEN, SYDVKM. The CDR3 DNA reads TGTGCCAGCAGTACACCGACAGGCTACAATGAGCAGTTCTTC. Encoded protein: CASSTPTGYNEQFF. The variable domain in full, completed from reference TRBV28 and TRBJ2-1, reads DVKVTQSSRYLVKRTGEKVFLECVQDMDHENMFWYRQDPGLGLRLIYFSYDVKMKEKGDIPEGYSVSREKKERFSLILESASTNQTSMYLCASSTPTGYNEQFFGPGTRLTVL.

The CDR3 is CASSLAGTQETQYF. CDR3 nucleotide sequence: TGTGCCAGCAGTTTGGCGGGCACCCAAGAGACCCAGTACTTC. The V call is TRBV6-2 or TRBV6-3, the J call TRBJ2-5; TRBD2 might be the D (5 bases). The germline gives CDR1 MNHEY, CDR2 SVGEGT. Trimming stripped 4 bases from V and 1 base from J, with 10 bases between. This CDR3 spans 14 amino acids.

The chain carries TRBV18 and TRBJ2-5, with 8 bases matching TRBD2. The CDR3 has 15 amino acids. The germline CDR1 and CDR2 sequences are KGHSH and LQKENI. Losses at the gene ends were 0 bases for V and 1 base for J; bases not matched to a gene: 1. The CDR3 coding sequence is TGTGCCAGCTCACCACCTACTAGCGGCCAAGAGACCCAGTACTTC. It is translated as CASSPPTSGQETQYF.

The CDR3 coding sequence is TGTGCCAGCAGCTTAGAGGGGGGGAGGGAGCTGTTTTTT. Its protein is CASSLEGGRELFF. The V call is TRBV7-2, the J call TRBJ2-2; TRBD2 might be the D (7 bases). The V gene lost 1 base and the J gene lost 9 bases, with 9 bases spanning the gap. The CDR3 has 13 residues. From germline, CDR1 is SGHTA and CDR2 FQGNSA.

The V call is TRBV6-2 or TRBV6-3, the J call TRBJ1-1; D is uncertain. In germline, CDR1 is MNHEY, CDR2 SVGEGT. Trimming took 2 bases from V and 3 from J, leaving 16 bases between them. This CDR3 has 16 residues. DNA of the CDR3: TGTGCCAGCAGTTACACTTACTACGAAGCTCACACTGAAGCTTTCTTT. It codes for CASSYTYYEAHTEAFF.

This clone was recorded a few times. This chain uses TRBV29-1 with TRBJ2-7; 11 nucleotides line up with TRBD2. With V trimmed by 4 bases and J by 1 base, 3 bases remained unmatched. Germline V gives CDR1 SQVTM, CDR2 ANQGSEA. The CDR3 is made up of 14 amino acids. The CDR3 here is CSVGGTSGSYEQYF. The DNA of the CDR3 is TGCAGCGTTGGGGGGACTAGCGGTTCCTACGAGCAGTACTTC.

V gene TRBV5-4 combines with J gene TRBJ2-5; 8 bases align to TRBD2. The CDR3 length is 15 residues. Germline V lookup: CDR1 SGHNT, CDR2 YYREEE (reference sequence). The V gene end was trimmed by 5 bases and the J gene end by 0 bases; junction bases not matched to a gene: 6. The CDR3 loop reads CASSGGGGYQETQYF. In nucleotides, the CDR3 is TGTGCCAGCAGTGGGGGCGGGGGGTACCAAGAGACCCAGTACTTC.

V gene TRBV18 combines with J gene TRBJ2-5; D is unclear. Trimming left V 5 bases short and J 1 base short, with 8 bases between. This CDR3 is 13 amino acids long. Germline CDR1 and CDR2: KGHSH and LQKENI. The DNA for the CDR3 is TGTGCCAGCTCAAGTCAGGTCCAAGAGACCCAGTACTTC. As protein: CASSSQVQETQYF. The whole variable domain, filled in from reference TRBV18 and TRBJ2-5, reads NAGVMQNPRHLVRRRGQEARLRCSPMKGHSHVYWYRQLPEEGLKFMVYLQKENIIDESGMPKERFSAEFPKEGPSILRIQQVVRGDSAAYFCASSSQVQETQYFGPGTRLLVL.

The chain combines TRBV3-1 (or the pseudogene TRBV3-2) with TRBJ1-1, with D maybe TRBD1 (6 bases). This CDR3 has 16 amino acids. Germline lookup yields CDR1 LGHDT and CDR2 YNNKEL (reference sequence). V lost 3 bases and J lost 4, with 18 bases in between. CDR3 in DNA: TGTGCCAGCAGCCACTGGACAGCCGGAAGGGGCACTGAAGCTTTCTTT. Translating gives CASSHWTAGRGTEAFF.

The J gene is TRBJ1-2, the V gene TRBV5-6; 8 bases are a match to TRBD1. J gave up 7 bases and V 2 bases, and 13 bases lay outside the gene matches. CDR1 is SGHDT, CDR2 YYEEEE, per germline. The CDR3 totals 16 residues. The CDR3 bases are TGTGCCAGCAGCTTTCAGGGGGCCTTGAATGGGGTTGGCTACACCTTC. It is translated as CASSFQGALNGVGYTF.

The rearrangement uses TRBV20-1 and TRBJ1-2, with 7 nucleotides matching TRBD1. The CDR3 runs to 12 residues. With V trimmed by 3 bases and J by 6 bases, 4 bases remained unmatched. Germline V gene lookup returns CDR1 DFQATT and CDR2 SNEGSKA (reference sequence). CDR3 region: CSASRGQDGYTF. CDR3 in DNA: TGCAGTGCTAGTAGAGGACAGGATGGCTACACCTTC.

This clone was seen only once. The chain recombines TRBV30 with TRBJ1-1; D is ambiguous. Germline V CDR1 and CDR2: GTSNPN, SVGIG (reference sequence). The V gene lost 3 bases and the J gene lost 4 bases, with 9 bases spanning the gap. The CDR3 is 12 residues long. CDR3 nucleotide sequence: TGTGCCTGGAGCTACGAGGTCACTGAAGCTTTCTTT. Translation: CAWSYEVTEAFF. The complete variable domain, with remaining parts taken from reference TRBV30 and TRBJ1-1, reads SQTIHQWPATLVQPVGSPLSLECTVEGTSNPNLYWYRQAAGRGLQLLFYSVGIGQISSEVPQNLSASRPQDRQFILSSKKLLLSDSGFYLCAWSYEVTEAFFGQGTRLTVV.

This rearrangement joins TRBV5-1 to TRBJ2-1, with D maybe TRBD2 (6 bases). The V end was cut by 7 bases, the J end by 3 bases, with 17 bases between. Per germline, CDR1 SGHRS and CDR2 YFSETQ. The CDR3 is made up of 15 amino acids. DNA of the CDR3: TGCGCCAGCGCCCCGACTGGCGGGAACTACAATGAGCAGTTCTTC. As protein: CASAPTGGNYNEQFF.

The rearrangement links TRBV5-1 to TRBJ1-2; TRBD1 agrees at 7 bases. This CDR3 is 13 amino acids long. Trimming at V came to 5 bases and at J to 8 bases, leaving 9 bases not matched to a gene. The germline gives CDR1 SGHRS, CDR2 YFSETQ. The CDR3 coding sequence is TGCGCCAGCAGTCAACCAGCAGGGGGAGGCTACACCTTC. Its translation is CASSQPAGGGYTF.

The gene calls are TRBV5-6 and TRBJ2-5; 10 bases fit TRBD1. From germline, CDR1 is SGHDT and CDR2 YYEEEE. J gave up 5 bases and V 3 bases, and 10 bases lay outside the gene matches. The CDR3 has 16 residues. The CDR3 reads CASSSRTGGFEETQYF. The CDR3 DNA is TGTGCCAGCAGCTCCCGGACAGGGGGGTTCGAGGAGACCCAGTACTTC. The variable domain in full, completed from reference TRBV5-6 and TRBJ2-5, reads DAGVTQSPTHLIKTRGQQVTLRCSPKSGHDTVSWYQQALGQGPQFIFQYYEEEERQRGNFPDRFSGHQFPNYSSELNVNALLLGDSALYLCASSSRTGGFEETQYFGPGTRLLVL.

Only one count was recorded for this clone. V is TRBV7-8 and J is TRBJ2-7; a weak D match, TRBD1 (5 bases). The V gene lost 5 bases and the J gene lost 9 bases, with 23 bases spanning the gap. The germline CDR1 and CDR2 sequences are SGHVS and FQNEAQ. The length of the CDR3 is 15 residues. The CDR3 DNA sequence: TGTGCCAGCAGCCTTACTGGGGCGATACCTACGGGGCAGTACTTC. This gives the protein CASSLTGAIPTGQYF.

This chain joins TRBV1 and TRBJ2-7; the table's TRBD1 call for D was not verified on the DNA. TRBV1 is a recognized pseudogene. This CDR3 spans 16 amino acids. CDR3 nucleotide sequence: TGCACCAGCAGCCAAGTCCCGGACAGGGGACCCTACGAGCAGTACTTC. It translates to CTSSQVPDRGPYEQYF.

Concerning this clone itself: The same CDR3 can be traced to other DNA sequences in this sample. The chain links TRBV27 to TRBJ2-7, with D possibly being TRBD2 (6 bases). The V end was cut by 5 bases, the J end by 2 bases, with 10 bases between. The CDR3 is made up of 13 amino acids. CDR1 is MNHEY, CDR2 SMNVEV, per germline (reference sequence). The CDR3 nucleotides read TGTGCCAGCAGTCTCGGGGGAACCTACGAGCAGTACTTC. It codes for CASSLGGTYEQYF.

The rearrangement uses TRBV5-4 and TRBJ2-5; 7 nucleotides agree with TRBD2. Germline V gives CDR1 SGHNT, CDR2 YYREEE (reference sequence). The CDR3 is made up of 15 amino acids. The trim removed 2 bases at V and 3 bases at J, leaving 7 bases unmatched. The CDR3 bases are TGTGCCAGCAGCTTCGGTTCTAGCGGTAAAGAGACCCAGTACTTC. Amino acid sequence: CASSFGSSGKETQYF.

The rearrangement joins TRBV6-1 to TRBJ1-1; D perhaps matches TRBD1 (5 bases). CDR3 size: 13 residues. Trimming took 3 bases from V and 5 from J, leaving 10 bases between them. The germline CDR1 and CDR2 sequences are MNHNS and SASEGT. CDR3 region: CASSDRVGTEAFF. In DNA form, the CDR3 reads TGTGCCAGCAGTGACAGGGTAGGAACTGAAGCTTTCTTT.

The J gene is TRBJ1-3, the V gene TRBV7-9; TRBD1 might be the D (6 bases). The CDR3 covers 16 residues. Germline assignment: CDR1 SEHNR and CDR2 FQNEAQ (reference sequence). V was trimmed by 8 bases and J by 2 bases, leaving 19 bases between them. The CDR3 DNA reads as TGTGCCAGCTACACCCAGGGCAGGGGAGCTGGAAACACCATATATTTT. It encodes CASYTQGRGAGNTIYF.

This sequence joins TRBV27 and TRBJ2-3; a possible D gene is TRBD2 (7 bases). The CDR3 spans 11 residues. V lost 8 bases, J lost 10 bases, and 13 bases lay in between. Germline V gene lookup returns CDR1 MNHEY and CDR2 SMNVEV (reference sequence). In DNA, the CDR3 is TGTGCCAGCGGCACGGGGGGCTCGCAGTATTTT. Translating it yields CASGTGGSQYF.

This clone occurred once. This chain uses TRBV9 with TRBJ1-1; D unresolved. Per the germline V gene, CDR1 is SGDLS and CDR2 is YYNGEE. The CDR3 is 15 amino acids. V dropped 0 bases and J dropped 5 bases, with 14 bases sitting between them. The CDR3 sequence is CASSVVETRGTEAFF. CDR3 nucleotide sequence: TGTGCCAGCAGCGTAGTCGAGACCCGAGGGACTGAAGCTTTCTTT.